Listed below are T cell receptor beta chains from one sample, sequenced in a study of T cells in Graves' hyperthyroidism and ophthalmopathy. TCRdb re-analysed the multiplex PCR reads in MiXCR, keeping a single row per CDR3 protein. The sample yields about 250,000 distinct CDR3 sequences, around 24% seen once. Sequencing was carried out using blood. These receptors were collected from a middle-aged woman with Graves' ophthalmopathy. The CDR3 runs from the conserved cysteine through the conserved F or W. A D gene is named only where the DNA matches it firmly. Size values are once, few and many counts, or a class for expanded clones, and some rows have none.

CDR3 protein: CASSPQVNYGYTF
CDR3 DNA: TGTGCCAGCAGTCCACAGGTTAACTATGGCTACACCTTC
J gene: TRBJ1-2
V gene: TRBV2
D gene: -
clone size: many

CDR3 protein: CASSPMTGKETQYF
CDR3 DNA: TGTGCCAGCAGCCCTATGACAGGGAAAGAGACCCAGTACTTC
J gene: TRBJ2-5
V gene: TRBV7-9
D gene: TRBD1
clone size: many

CDR3 protein: CASSERRGRNQPQHF
CDR3 DNA: TGCGCCAGCAGTGAGAGGAGAGGGCGCAATCAGCCCCAGCATTTT
J gene: TRBJ1-5
V gene: TRBV5-1
D gene: -
clone size: -

CDR3 protein: CASSLGAGVNSPLHF
CDR3 DNA: TGCGCCAGCAGCTTGGGGGCAGGGGTCAATTCACCCCTCCACTTT
J gene: TRBJ1-6
V gene: TRBV5-1
D gene: -
clone size: many

CDR3 protein: CASSEDRLYF
CDR3 DNA: TGCGCCAGCAGTGAGGACCGATTGTACTTC
J gene: TRBJ2-7
V gene: TRBV10-2
D gene: -
clone size: many

CDR3 protein: CASSPTGADEQYF
CDR3 DNA: TGTGCCAGCAGTCCTACAGGGGCCGACGAGCAGTACTTC
J gene: TRBJ2-7
V gene: TRBV28
D gene: TRBD1
clone size: many

CDR3 protein: CASSPMRGYYTGELFF
CDR3 DNA: TGTGCCAGCAGCCCGATGAGGGGATATTACACCGGGGAGCTGTTTTTT
J gene: TRBJ2-2
V gene: TRBV28
D gene: -
clone size: many

CDR3 protein: CASNLPDREPPGANVLTF
CDR3 DNA: TGTGCCAGCAATCTACCTGACAGGGAACCACCAGGGGCCAACGTCCTGACTTTC
J gene: TRBJ2-6
V gene: TRBV27
D gene: TRBD1
clone size: many

CDR3 protein: CASSRLGNQPQHF
CDR3 DNA: TGTGCCAGCAGCCGCTTAGGGAATCAGCCCCAGCATTTT
J gene: TRBJ1-5
V gene: TRBV12-3/TRBV12-4
D gene: -
clone size: many

CDR3 protein: CASSFPGGILAEAFF
CDR3 DNA: TGTGCCAGCAGTTTTCCCGGGGGGATCTTGGCTGAAGCTTTCTTT
J gene: TRBJ1-1
V gene: TRBV28
D gene: -
clone size: many

CDR3 protein: CASSFVGHKETQYF
CDR3 DNA: TGTGCCAGCAGCTTTGTGGGACACAAAGAGACCCAGTACTTC
J gene: TRBJ2-5
V gene: TRBV7-9
D gene: -
clone size: many

CDR3 protein: CSGSGSGVETQYF
CDR3 DNA: TGCAGCGGAAGCGGGAGTGGGGTAGAGACCCAGTACTTC
J gene: TRBJ2-5
V gene: TRBV29-1
D gene: TRBD2
clone size: once

CDR3 protein: CASSLVGGHEQYF
CDR3 DNA: TGTGCCAGCAGCTTAGTCGGGGGCCACGAGCAGTACTTC
J gene: TRBJ2-7
V gene: TRBV11-3
D gene: -
clone size: -

CDR3 protein: CAIGQGAVNTIYF
CDR3 DNA: TGTGCCATAGGACAGGGGGCGGTGAACACCATATATTTT
J gene: TRBJ1-3
V gene: TRBV28
D gene: TRBD1
clone size: many

CDR3 protein: CASSYRPPYEQYF
CDR3 DNA: TGTGCCAGCAGTTACAGGCCCCCCTACGAGCAGTACTTC
J gene: TRBJ2-7
V gene: TRBV6-5
D gene: -
clone size: -

CDR3 protein: CSGDWGIQETQYF
CDR3 DNA: TGCAGTGGCGATTGGGGGATCCAAGAGACCCAGTACTTC
J gene: TRBJ2-5
V gene: TRBV20-1
D gene: -
clone size: many

CDR3 protein: CASRGLADYEQYF
CDR3 DNA: TGTGCCAGCAGGGGACTAGCGGACTACGAGCAGTACTTC
J gene: TRBJ2-7
V gene: TRBV14
D gene: TRBD2
clone size: many

CDR3 protein: CASEGLLFSEAFF
CDR3 DNA: TGTGCCAGCGAGGGACTCCTCTTCAGTGAAGCTTTCTTT
J gene: TRBJ1-1
V gene: TRBV25-1
D gene: -
clone size: many

CDR3 protein: CASSLPSGTSGQANTGELFF
CDR3 DNA: TGTGCCAGCAGCTTGCCCTCCGGGACTAGCGGGCAGGCGAACACCGGGGAGCTGTTTTTT
J gene: TRBJ2-2
V gene: TRBV5-4
D gene: TRBD2
clone size: few

CDR3 protein: CATSSLRGGTGELFF
CDR3 DNA: TGTGCCACCAGCAGCTTAAGGGGGGGCACCGGGGAGCTGTTTTTT
J gene: TRBJ2-2
V gene: TRBV15
D gene: -
clone size: -

CDR3 protein: CATQGSRTRSRSNYGYTF
CDR3 DNA: TGTGCCACTCAGGGGAGCAGGACACGATCCCGCTCTAACTATGGCTACACCTTC
J gene: TRBJ1-2
V gene: TRBV10-3
D gene: -
clone size: -

CDR3 protein: CASSYSRGVGSETQYF
CDR3 DNA: TGTGCCAGCAGTTACTCGCGGGGAGTTGGGTCGGAGACCCAGTACTTC
J gene: TRBJ2-5
V gene: TRBV6-5
D gene: -
clone size: -

CDR3 protein: CASSAVRGRGSGNTEAFF
CDR3 DNA: TGTGCCAGCTCAGCGGTCAGGGGGCGCGGGTCCGGGAACACTGAAGCTTTCTTT
J gene: TRBJ1-1
V gene: TRBV18
D gene: TRBD1
clone size: many

CDR3 protein: CASSPRNGELFF
CDR3 DNA: TGTGCCAGTAGTCCCCGAAACGGGGAGCTGTTTTTT
J gene: TRBJ2-2
V gene: TRBV19
D gene: -
clone size: many

CDR3 protein: CASSVATNTGELFF
CDR3 DNA: TGTGCCAGCAGCGTAGCTACGAACACCGGGGAGCTGTTTTTT
J gene: TRBJ2-2
V gene: TRBV9
D gene: -
clone size: many

CDR3 protein: CASSQASGSTGELFF
CDR3 DNA: TGTGCCAGCAGCCAAGCTAGCGGGAGCACCGGGGAGCTGTTTTTT
J gene: TRBJ2-2
V gene: TRBV3-1
D gene: TRBD2
clone size: many

CDR3 protein: CASSSPDRGQETQYF
CDR3 DNA: TGTGCCAGCAGCTCGCCCGACAGGGGGCAAGAGACCCAGTACTTC
J gene: TRBJ2-5
V gene: TRBV7-3
D gene: TRBD1
clone size: many

CDR3 protein: CSVETNDGYTF
CDR3 DNA: TGCAGCGTTGAAACTAATGATGGCTACACCTTC
J gene: TRBJ1-2
V gene: TRBV29-1
D gene: -
clone size: many

CDR3 protein: CASRGDISYEQYF
CDR3 DNA: TGTGCCAGCAGGGGGGACATATCCTACGAGCAGTACTTC
J gene: TRBJ2-7
V gene: TRBV12-3/TRBV12-4
D gene: -
clone size: many

CDR3 protein: CASSSRSGQGPYEQYF
CDR3 DNA: TGTGCCAGCAGTTCAAGATCCGGACAGGGTCCCTACGAGCAGTACTTC
J gene: TRBJ2-7
V gene: TRBV12-3/TRBV12-4
D gene: TRBD1
clone size: many

CDR3 protein: CASSESRQGAGYGYTF
CDR3 DNA: TGCGCCAGCAGTGAGTCCCGGCAGGGGGCCGGATATGGCTACACCTTC
J gene: TRBJ1-2
V gene: TRBV10-2
D gene: TRBD1
clone size: many

CDR3 protein: CATGPNQETQYF
CDR3 DNA: TGTGCCACCGGGCCGAACCAAGAGACCCAGTACTTC
J gene: TRBJ2-5
V gene: TRBV24-1
D gene: -
clone size: many

CDR3 protein: CASSPERGSTETQYF
CDR3 DNA: TGTGCCAGCAGTCCCGAGCGGGGTTCAACAGAGACCCAGTACTTC
J gene: TRBJ2-5
V gene: TRBV12-3/TRBV12-4
D gene: TRBD2
clone size: many

CDR3 protein: CSVKSVAGRTGELFF
CDR3 DNA: TGCAGCGTAAAATCGGTTGCGGGAAGGACCGGGGAGCTGTTTTTT
J gene: TRBJ2-2
V gene: TRBV29-1
D gene: -
clone size: many

CDR3 protein: CASSESGGSNQPQHF
CDR3 DNA: TGTGCCAGCAGTGAAAGCGGGGGCAGCAATCAGCCCCAGCATTTT
J gene: TRBJ1-5
V gene: TRBV2
D gene: -
clone size: many

CDR3 protein: CASSLVGRGSGANVLTF
CDR3 DNA: TGTGCCAGCAGTTTAGTGGGCAGGGGCTCTGGGGCCAACGTCCTGACTTTC
J gene: TRBJ2-6
V gene: TRBV27
D gene: -
clone size: many

CDR3 protein: CASSPRTGGSYEQYF
CDR3 DNA: TGTGCCAGCAGCCCTCGGACAGGGGGTTCCTACGAGCAGTACTTC
J gene: TRBJ2-7
V gene: TRBV5-4
D gene: TRBD1
clone size: many

CDR3 protein: CSAGTGNGEQYF
CDR3 DNA: TGCAGTGCGGGAACAGGGAACGGCGAGCAGTACTTC
J gene: TRBJ2-7
V gene: TRBV20-1
D gene: -
clone size: -

CDR3 protein: CASSFPGSVRHEQYF
CDR3 DNA: TGTGCCAGCAGTTTTCCCGGGAGTGTTAGGCACGAGCAGTACTTC
J gene: TRBJ2-7
V gene: TRBV28
D gene: -
clone size: many

CDR3 protein: CASRGKNSSYEQYF
CDR3 DNA: TGCGCCAGCAGGGGGAAAAACAGCTCCTACGAGCAGTACTTC
J gene: TRBJ2-7
V gene: TRBV5-1
D gene: -
clone size: many

CDR3 protein: CASTPLGRSTEAFF
CDR3 DNA: TGTGCCAGCACGCCCCTAGGGAGGAGCACTGAAGCTTTCTTT
J gene: TRBJ1-1
V gene: TRBV12-3/TRBV12-4
D gene: -
clone size: -

CDR3 protein: CASSSTGERVEETQYF
CDR3 DNA: TGTGCCAGCAGTTCGACAGGGGAGAGGGTAGAAGAGACCCAGTACTTC
J gene: TRBJ2-5
V gene: TRBV28
D gene: TRBD1
clone size: many

CDR3 protein: CASSQEGDRSYEQYF
CDR3 DNA: TGTGCCAGCAGCCAAGAGGGGGACAGGAGCTACGAGCAGTACTTC
J gene: TRBJ2-7
V gene: TRBV4-2
D gene: TRBD1
clone size: many

CDR3 protein: CASSPPGLKNTEAFF
CDR3 DNA: TGTGCCAGCAGTCCTCCGGGACTTAAGAACACTGAAGCTTTCTTT
J gene: TRBJ1-1
V gene: TRBV6-5
D gene: -
clone size: many

CDR3 protein: CASSRGGLNTEAFF
CDR3 DNA: TGTGCCAGCAGCCGAGGGGGGTTAAACACTGAAGCTTTCTTT
J gene: TRBJ1-1
V gene: TRBV6-5
D gene: -
clone size: many

CDR3 protein: CASREGQGDYGYTF
CDR3 DNA: TGTGCCAGCAGGGAGGGGCAGGGGGACTATGGCTACACCTTC
J gene: TRBJ1-2
V gene: TRBV2
D gene: TRBD1
clone size: many

CDR3 protein: CASSPFSGPYGYTF
CDR3 DNA: TGTGCCAGCAGCCCATTTTCGGGACCCTATGGCTACACCTTC
J gene: TRBJ1-2
V gene: TRBV28
D gene: -
clone size: many

CDR3 protein: CSARGGADSTQETQYF
CDR3 DNA: TGCAGTGCTAGAGGAGGAGCGGACAGTACCCAAGAGACCCAGTACTTC
J gene: TRBJ2-5
V gene: TRBV20-1
D gene: -
clone size: many

CDR3 protein: CASSLSGSGAAGYTF
CDR3 DNA: TGTGCCAGCAGCTTATCGGGATCCGGGGCTGCGGGCTACACCTTC
J gene: TRBJ1-2
V gene: TRBV7-2
D gene: -
clone size: -